The rows below give T cell receptor beta chains drawn from one sample of a study of graft-versus-host responses after intestinal transplantation. The table came from immunoSEQ multiplex PCR; TCRdb's copy has only in-frame clones and leaves some out. The sample records around 9,000 clones, approximately 80% being singletons. The sequencing here drew on ileum tissue, taken 500 to 550 days after intestinal transplant. The receptors stem from a human patient who received an intestinal transplant, so some T cells may come from the graft donor. Each CDR3 is given with its conserved first and last residue. D genes are given only for firm matches. The size field is filled for only some rows; it gives once, few, many or a size class.

abundance: NA
d_gene: NA
j_gene: TRBJ1-3
v_gene: TRBV13
CDR3nt: TGTGCCAGCAGCCCCTCAGGGATAGCTGGAAACACCATATATTTT
CDR3aa: CASSPSGIAGNTIYF

abundance: NA
d_gene: NA
j_gene: TRBJ2-5
v_gene: TRBV7-9
CDR3nt: TGTGCCAGCAGCTTAAGCAGGGGAGGAAGAGAGACCCAGTACTTC
CDR3aa: CASSLSRGGRETQYF

abundance: NA
d_gene: NA
j_gene: TRBJ2-7
v_gene: TRBV5-1
CDR3nt: TGCGCCAGCAGCTTGGCAGGGAACTACGAGCAGTACTTC
CDR3aa: CASSLAGNYEQYF

abundance: NA
d_gene: NA
j_gene: TRBJ1-6
v_gene: TRBV6-1
CDR3nt: TGTGCCAGCAGTGAAGGGACAGCCAATAATTCACCCCTCCACTTT
CDR3aa: CASSEGTANNSPLHF

abundance: NA
d_gene: NA
j_gene: TRBJ2-1
v_gene: TRBV5-1
CDR3nt: TGCGCCAGCAGCTTTCGGGACAAATACAATGAGCAGTTCTTC
CDR3aa: CASSFRDKYNEQFF

abundance: NA
d_gene: NA
j_gene: TRBJ1-2
v_gene: TRBV6-4
CDR3nt: TGTGCCAGCAGTGGAACAGGGAGTCATGGCTACACCTTC
CDR3aa: CASSGTGSHGYTF

abundance: NA
d_gene: NA
j_gene: TRBJ1-6
v_gene: TRBV28
CDR3nt: TGTGCCAGCAGTTTTGGGCAGTCTAATTCACCCCTCCACTTT
CDR3aa: CASSFGQSNSPLHF

abundance: NA
d_gene: TRBD2
j_gene: TRBJ2-5
v_gene: TRBV5-4
CDR3nt: TGTGCCAGCAGGGGACTAGCGGCCCAAGAGACCCAGTACTTC
CDR3aa: CASRGLAAQETQYF

abundance: NA
d_gene: NA
j_gene: TRBJ2-2
v_gene: TRBV28
CDR3nt: TGTGCCAGCAGTTTCTTGGGTCAGCCGAACACCGGGGAGCTGTTTTTT
CDR3aa: CASSFLGQPNTGELFF

abundance: NA
d_gene: NA
j_gene: TRBJ1-3
v_gene: TRBV30
CDR3nt: TGTGCCTGGAGTGTTGATCGGGGAAACACCATATATTTT
CDR3aa: CAWSVDRGNTIYF

abundance: NA
d_gene: NA
j_gene: TRBJ1-6
v_gene: TRBV15
CDR3nt: TGTGCCACCAGCAGGAGGGTCGGGAATTCACCCCTCCACTTT
CDR3aa: CATSRRVGNSPLHF

abundance: NA
d_gene: NA
j_gene: TRBJ2-4
v_gene: TRBV5-3
CDR3nt: TGTGCCAGAAGCTTTCTGCGGGCAAGAGCCAAAAACATTCAGTACTTC
CDR3aa: CARSFLRARAKNIQYF

abundance: NA
d_gene: NA
j_gene: TRBJ2-5
v_gene: TRBV11-3
CDR3nt: TGTGCCAGCAGCTTAGGAGGGTTGAGGTTTGGAGAGACCCAGTACTTC
CDR3aa: CASSLGGLRFGETQYF

abundance: NA
d_gene: NA
j_gene: TRBJ1-2
v_gene: TRBV5-1
CDR3nt: TGCGCCAGCAGCCCCGGTGGAATTTTCAATGGCTACACCTTC
CDR3aa: CASSPGGIFNGYTF

abundance: NA
d_gene: NA
j_gene: TRBJ2-7
v_gene: TRBV30
CDR3nt: TGTGCCTGGAGCGATTCACTCGGCAGGAGGGAGCAGTACTTC
CDR3aa: CAWSDSLGRREQYF

abundance: hyperexpanded
d_gene: NA
j_gene: TRBJ1-1
v_gene: TRBV28
CDR3nt: TGTGCCAGCAGTTTGGCGAGGGCCTACACTGAAGCTTTCTTT
CDR3aa: CASSLARAYTEAFF

abundance: NA
d_gene: NA
j_gene: TRBJ1-2
v_gene: TRBV5-3
CDR3nt: TGTGCCAGGAACGTGTTGGACAGCAACTATGGCTACACCTTC
CDR3aa: CARNVLDSNYGYTF

abundance: NA
d_gene: TRBD1
j_gene: TRBJ2-7
v_gene: TRBV18
CDR3nt: TGTGCCAGCTCACCGGACAGGAAACCCTACGAGCAGTACTTC
CDR3aa: CASSPDRKPYEQYF

abundance: NA
d_gene: TRBD1
j_gene: TRBJ1-6
v_gene: TRBV2
CDR3nt: TGTGCCAGCAGTGAAGGGGGACAGGGCTCCTCACCCCTCCACTTT
CDR3aa: CASSEGGQGSSPLHF

abundance: NA
d_gene: TRBD1
j_gene: TRBJ2-7
v_gene: TRBV25-1
CDR3nt: TGTGCCAGCAGTCCCGAGCCGGGACAGGGGCCCGTAGCCTACGAGCAGTACTTC
CDR3aa: CASSPEPGQGPVAYEQYF

abundance: NA
d_gene: NA
j_gene: TRBJ2-1
v_gene: TRBV27
CDR3nt: TGTGCCAGCAGTCAGACAGGCCCGGGCAATGAGCAGTTCTTC
CDR3aa: CASSQTGPGNEQFF

abundance: few
d_gene: NA
j_gene: TRBJ2-2
v_gene: TRBV6-1
CDR3nt: TGTGCCAGCAGTTATAGACGGGACACCGGGGAGCTGTTTTTT
CDR3aa: CASSYRRDTGELFF

abundance: NA
d_gene: TRBD2
j_gene: TRBJ2-1
v_gene: TRBV7-9
CDR3nt: TGTGCCAGCAGCTTAACGGGGGGTCGAGTCTACAATGAGCAGTTCTTC
CDR3aa: CASSLTGGRVYNEQFF

abundance: NA
d_gene: TRBD2
j_gene: TRBJ2-3
v_gene: TRBV4-1
CDR3nt: TGCGCCAGCAGCCAAAGGACTAGCGTTATTAGCACAGATACGCAGTATTTT
CDR3aa: CASSQRTSVISTDTQYF

abundance: NA
d_gene: NA
j_gene: TRBJ1-2
v_gene: TRBV5-6
CDR3nt: TGTGCCAGCAGCTTACAGGGTGTCTATGGCTACACCTTC
CDR3aa: CASSLQGVYGYTF

abundance: NA
d_gene: NA
j_gene: TRBJ1-1
v_gene: TRBV6-5
CDR3nt: TGTGCCAGCAGCCTCAGGGGAGAGACTGAAGCTTTCTTT
CDR3aa: CASSLRGETEAFF

abundance: NA
d_gene: NA
j_gene: TRBJ1-1
v_gene: TRBV11-2
CDR3nt: TGTGCCAGCAGCCCCCGGATGGACACTGAAGCTTTCTTT
CDR3aa: CASSPRMDTEAFF

abundance: NA
d_gene: NA
j_gene: TRBJ2-7
v_gene: TRBV6-1
CDR3nt: TGTGCCAGCAGTAATACAGGAACCTACGAGCAGTACTTC
CDR3aa: CASSNTGTYEQYF

abundance: NA
d_gene: NA
j_gene: TRBJ2-7
v_gene: TRBV6-5
CDR3nt: TGTGCCAGCAGTAACGGGGGACAGATAAACTACGAGCAGTACTTC
CDR3aa: CASSNGGQINYEQYF